These 27 T cell receptor beta chains originate from one sample sequenced in a study of T cell repertoires in cytomegalovirus infection. In TCRdb, the reads were re-called with MiXCR into one record per CDR3 protein. The profile shows more than 650,000 distinct CDR3 sequences, less than 40% of them singletons. Sequencing input: PBMCs. All receptors come from a human donor in good health (CMV status not recorded). Some clones in this sample may be carry-over from other donors' samples.

In regard to this clonotype: The junction and the germline gene differ at one end; a read error may be behind it. The CDR3 coding sequence is TGTGCCAGCAGTCAAGCGGGGGCCCACCAAGAGACCCAGTACTTC. Its protein product is CASSQAGAHQETQYF. This chain joins TRBV6-1 and TRBJ2-5; 8 bases map to TRBD2. The length of the CDR3 is 15 residues. Germline values: CDR1 MNHNS, CDR2 SASEGT.

This chain uses TRBV6-2 or TRBV6-3 with TRBJ1-5, with D possibly being TRBD1 (6 bases). The CDR3 covers 16 residues. Between the trimmed V and J ends, which lost 6 bases and 3 bases, there was a span of 18 bases. Germline loops: CDR1 MNHEY, CDR2 SVGEGT. The CDR3 DNA reads as TGTGCCAGCAGCCTCGGGACACAGCCTACCAATCAGCCCCAGCATTTT. It translates to CASSLGTQPTNQPQHF.

The rearrangement links TRBV12-3 or TRBV12-4 to TRBJ2-1, with D possibly TRBD1 on 5 matching bases. CDR3 length: 15 residues. Trimming took off 3 bases at V and 9 bases at J, with 18 bases between the two ends. The CDR3 DNA sequence: TGTGCCAGCAGTTTCGGAAGGGGCTCCTCAATTGAGCAGTTCTTC. It translates to CASSFGRGSSIEQFF.

This CDR3 reads CASSEQVNTEAFF. The CDR3 DNA follows: TGTGCCAGCAGTGAACAGGTGAACACTGAAGCTTTCTTT. V usage is TRBV2 and J usage is TRBJ1-1, with D uncertain. Germline V lookup: CDR1 SNHLY, CDR2 FYNNEI. This CDR3 region has 13 residues. With 2 bases removed from V and 0 bases from J, the gap between germline ends came to 4 bases.

This clonotype turned up a few times. The chain is built from TRBV6-2 or TRBV6-3 and TRBJ1-1; TRBD1 aligns across 10 bases. Germline CDR1 is MNHEY and CDR2 is SVGEGT. CDR3 length: 14 residues. The V segment lost 4 bases and the J segment 3 bases; nucleotides outside the gene matches: 2. The CDR3 loop reads CASSWDRGDTEAFF. The CDR3 DNA reads TGTGCCAGCAGTTGGGACAGGGGTGACACTGAAGCTTTCTTT.

There are a few counts of this clonotype. The chain combines TRBV20-1 with TRBJ1-5, with a weak D call TRBD1 (6 bases). V was clipped by 3 bases and J by 0 bases, with 12 bases between them. Germline lookup yields CDR1 DFQATT and CDR2 SNEGSKA (reference sequence). The CDR3 is 15 amino acids. In DNA form, the CDR3 reads TGCAGTGCTAGCCCCCGGACAGCTAGCAATCAGCCCCAGCATTTT. It specifies CSASPRTASNQPQHF.

The chain links TRBV7-8 to TRBJ1-5; no clear D. The CDR3 has 17 amino acids. The germline V and J ends were trimmed by 0 bases and 0 bases, with 12 bases remaining between them. Looked up from germline, CDR1 is SGHVS and CDR2 is FQNEAQ. The chain's CDR3 is CASSLAEATASNQPQHF. CDR3 bases: TGTGCCAGCAGCTTAGCTGAGGCGACCGCTAGCAATCAGCCCCAGCATTTT. Filled out from reference TRBV7-8 and TRBJ1-5, the complete variable domain reads GAGVSQSPRYKVAKRGQDVALRCDPISGHVSLFWYQQALGQGPEFLTYFQNEAQLDKSGLPSDRFFAERPEGSVSTLKIQRTQQEDSAVYLCASSLAEATASNQPQHFGDGTRLSIL.

This chain connects TRBV12-3 or TRBV12-4 to TRBJ2-7, with D perhaps matching TRBD2 (6 bases). This CDR3 region has 14 residues. V gave up 4 bases and J gave up 3 bases, with 13 bases separating them. This CDR3 is CASSSGLQSYEQYF. CDR3 sequence (DNA): TGTGCCAGCAGTTCGGGACTCCAAAGCTACGAGCAGTACTTC.

The rearrangement joins TRBV23-1 to TRBJ1-5; no clear D gene. TRBV23-1 belongs to the ORF category, with a function that is uncertain. V shed 4 bases and J shed 8 bases, with 9 bases lying between them. This CDR3 contains 12 residues. The CDR3 region has the DNA TGCGCCAGCAGTCGAGTGAGGGAGCCCCAGCATTTT. Amino acid sequence: CASSRVREPQHF.

The gene calls are TRBV11-2 and TRBJ1-1; D gene ambiguous. V gave up 6 bases and J gave up 4 bases, with 12 bases separating them. The CDR3 runs to 13 residues. Per the germline V gene, CDR1 is SGHAT and CDR2 is FQNNGV. CDR3 sequence: CASRVRGGTEAFF. The CDR3 region has the DNA TGTGCCAGCAGGGTCAGAGGAGGCACTGAAGCTTTCTTT.

The gene calls are TRBV4-1 and TRBJ1-1; 7 bases map to TRBD1. The CDR3 spans 16 residues. Germline V gene lookup returns CDR1 MGHRA and CDR2 YSYEKL. With 3 bases clipped from V and 0 bases from J, the junction kept 7 bases outside the gene matches. The CDR3 DNA sequence: TGCGCCAGCAGCCAGGACAGGTTTCTTATGAACACTGAAGCTTTCTTT. Residues: CASSQDRFLMNTEAFF.

This clonotype was counted at least ten times. The chain joins TRBV7-2 to TRBJ1-6, with TRBD1 matching 7 bases. The CDR3 consists of 13 residues. V shed 5 bases, J shed 11 bases, and the junction held 6 bases outside the gene matches. Germline loops: CDR1 SGHTA, CDR2 FQGNSA. CDR3 DNA: TGTGCCAGCAGCCCGACAGGGCCCGCACCCCTCCACTTT. As protein: CASSPTGPAPLHF.

This chain joins TRBV7-2 and TRBJ1-1, with 7 bases that match TRBD1. The CDR3 totals 15 residues. The germline gives CDR1 SGHTA, CDR2 FQGNSA. Germline trimming cut 1 base from V and 11 bases from J; bases unmatched to any gene: 13. The CDR3 DNA is TGTGCCAGCAGCTTAGTACCCGCCGGACAGGCGTTGGCTTTCTTT. Translated, it gives CASSLVPAGQALAFF.

This clonotype has only one observation. The CDR3 sequence: CASEPSADNEQFF. The CDR3 coding sequence is TGTGCCAGCGAACCGTCGGCGGACAATGAGCAGTTCTTC. This chain links TRBV27 with TRBJ2-1; D is ambiguous. V was trimmed by 8 bases and J by 5 bases, leaving 13 bases between them. The CDR3 runs to 13 residues. In germline, CDR1 is MNHEY, CDR2 SMNVEV (reference sequence).

This clonotype turned up a few times. As DNA, the CDR3 is TGTGCCAGCAGTGGGAGGGGATTAACCTACGAGCAGTACTTC. This sequence encodes CASSGRGLTYEQYF. This chain links TRBV28 with TRBJ2-7; TRBD2 agrees at 7 bases. Germline lookup yields CDR1 MDHEN and CDR2 SYDVKM. The J segment lost 2 bases and the V segment lost 5 bases, leaving 6 bases of the junction unmatched. The CDR3 sequence is 14 residues long. The entire variable domain, with the rest obtained from reference TRBV28 and TRBJ2-7, is as follows: DVKVTQSSRYLVKRTGEKVFLECVQDMDHENMFWYRQDPGLGLRLIYFSYDVKMKEKGDIPEGYSVSREKKERFSLILESASTNQTSMYLCASSGRGLTYEQYFGPGTRLTVT.

V gene TRBV7-6 combines with J gene TRBJ1-6, with 11 bases fitting TRBD1. Trimming took 4 bases from V and 4 from J; bases not matched to a gene: 6. The CDR3 spans 17 residues. Germline V gene sequence: CDR1 SGHVS, CDR2 FNYEAQ. The CDR3 DNA is TGTGCCAGCAGCTCCACCGGGACAGGGGGTTATAATTCACCCCTCCACTTT. Encoded protein: CASSSTGTGGYNSPLHF.

This clonotype came up many times. The chain carries TRBV7-6 and TRBJ1-1, with D possibly being TRBD1 (6 bases). The CDR3 contains 14 residues. CDR1 and CDR2 (germline): SGHVS, FNYEAQ. The V gene lost 3 bases and the J gene lost 6 bases, with 14 bases spanning the gap. The CDR3 DNA reads TGTGCCAGCAGCTTGCCCCGACAGGATTCTGAAGCTTTCTTT. Protein sequence: CASSLPRQDSEAFF.

The chain has TRBV27 and TRBJ2-5, with 8 positions matching TRBD1. J was trimmed by 3 bases and V by 3 bases; bases with no gene match: 9. The CDR3 covers 16 residues. CDR1 MNHEY and CDR2 SMNVEV come from the germline V gene (reference sequence). This CDR3 is CASSLTGAWEKETQYF. The CDR3 bases are TGTGCCAGCAGTTTGACAGGGGCATGGGAAAAAGAGACCCAGTACTTC.

In this sample, this clonotype turned up once. This CDR3 fails to terminate in the conserved phenylalanine or tryptophan, so it likely reflects a read error. The V call is TRBV20-1, the J call TRBJ1-2; D is unclear. Germline assignment: CDR1 DFQATT and CDR2 SNEGSKA (reference sequence). CDR3 length: 12 residues. The germline V and J ends were trimmed by 3 bases and 2 bases, with 7 bases remaining between them. CDR3 DNA: TGCAGTGCTAGTGGCAGGAACTATGGCTACACCTCC. As protein: CSASGRNYGYTS.

This chain joins TRBV18 and TRBJ2-7; D possibly corresponds to TRBD1 (7 bases). Per germline, CDR1 KGHSH and CDR2 LQKENI. V shed 1 base and J shed 4 bases, with 14 bases lying between them. The CDR3 spans 15 residues. This chain's CDR3 is CASSPRRGRGYEQYF. The CDR3 DNA reads TGTGCCAGCTCACCACGGAGGGGGCGCGGGTACGAGCAGTACTTC.

This chain connects TRBV3-1 to TRBJ2-5, with 7 bases that match TRBD1. The CDR3 has 15 residues. V trimming: 2 bases; J trimming: 1 base; junction bases outside the gene matches: 4. CDR1 LGHDT and CDR2 YNNKEL come from the germline V gene (reference sequence). CDR3 in amino acids: CASSQIGQVQETQYF. The CDR3 nucleotides read TGTGCCAGCAGCCAAATTGGACAGGTCCAAGAGACCCAGTACTTC.

This clonotype occurred a few times. The chain recombines TRBV6-5 with TRBJ1-2; D is possibly TRBD1 (5 bases). Germline CDR1 reads MNHEY; CDR2 reads SVGAGI. The CDR3 runs to 13 residues. Trimming stripped 0 bases from V and 8 bases from J, with 10 bases between. CDR3 region: CASSYSRRDGYTF. The DNA for the CDR3 is TGTGCCAGCAGTTACTCGCGGAGGGACGGCTACACCTTC.

This clonotype was observed a few times. This sequence joins TRBV5-1 and TRBJ1-1, with a tentative D call TRBD1 (6 bases). The germline V and J ends were trimmed by 4 bases and 4 bases, with 14 bases remaining between them. The germline V gene encodes CDR1 SGHRS and CDR2 YFSETQ. This CDR3 comprises 14 residues. The CDR3 loop is CASSMTLGGTEAFF. The CDR3 DNA follows: TGCGCCAGCAGCATGACCTTAGGGGGCACTGAAGCTTTCTTT.

As for this clonotype: A read error may explain this, as a much larger clone is one base away. The CDR3 is CASSLAKVNTEAFF. CDR3 in DNA: TGTGCCAGCAGCTTAGCGAAAGTGAACACTGAAGCTTTCTTT. This chain uses TRBV7-2 with TRBJ1-1; D is unclear. The CDR3 covers 14 residues. Germline CDR1 and CDR2: SGHTA and FQGNSA. V lost 0 bases and J lost 0, with 5 bases in between.

This chain connects TRBV28 to TRBJ1-5; D is unclear. Trimming removed 10 bases from V and 11 bases from J, with 27 bases in between. Germline CDR1 and CDR2: MDHEN and SYDVKM. The CDR3 covers 15 residues. The CDR3 nucleotides read TGTGCCACCTCCACGAGGGCGAGGGCCCTGGGGTCCCAGCATTTT. Translating it yields CATSTRARALGSQHF.

This CDR3 is CATSEVGLRETQYF. CDR3 in DNA: TGTGCCACCAGTGAGGTGGGACTACGTGAGACCCAGTACTTC. The J gene is TRBJ2-5, the V gene TRBV24-1, with 7 bases aligning to TRBD2. Germline CDR1 and CDR2: KGHDR and SFDVKD. J was trimmed by 5 bases and V by 4 bases; bases with no gene match: 6. The CDR3 length is 14 residues.

The chain has TRBV18 and TRBJ1-1, with 10 bases that match TRBD1. The CDR3 length is 15 residues. The germline gives CDR1 KGHSH, CDR2 LQKENI. Trimming removed 2 bases from V and 6 bases from J; junction bases left unmatched: 6. The DNA for the CDR3 is TGTGCCAGCTCACCAACGACAGGGGGCAACGCTGAAGCTTTCTTT. It encodes CASSPTTGGNAEAFF.